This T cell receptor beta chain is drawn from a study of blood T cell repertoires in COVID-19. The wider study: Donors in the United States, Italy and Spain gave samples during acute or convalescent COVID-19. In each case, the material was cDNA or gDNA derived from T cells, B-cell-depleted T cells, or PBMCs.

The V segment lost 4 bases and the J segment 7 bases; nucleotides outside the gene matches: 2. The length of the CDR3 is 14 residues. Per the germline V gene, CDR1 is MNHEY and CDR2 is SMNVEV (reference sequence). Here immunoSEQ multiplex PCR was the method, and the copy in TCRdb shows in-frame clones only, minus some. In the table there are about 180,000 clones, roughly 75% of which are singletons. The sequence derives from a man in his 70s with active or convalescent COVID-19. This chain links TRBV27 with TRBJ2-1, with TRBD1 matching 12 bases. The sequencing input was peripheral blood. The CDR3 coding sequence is TGTGCCAGCAGTTGGGGACAGGGGGCGAATGAGCAGTTCTTC. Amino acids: CASSWGQGANEQFF.